The T cell receptor beta chain described here comes from a study of T cell repertoires and HLA-DP antigens. As for the study in general: Donor ages ranged from 18-to-29 to 60-to-69; a couple of men, one woman.

Pre-culture CD4+ samples were sequenced deeply, targeting some 220,000 T cell genomes. Libraries were prepared by immunoSEQ multiplex PCR; TCRdb keeps only in-frame clonotypes and omits some of them. The table has roughly 73,000 clones, over 75% seen once. On this clone itself: As yet, its antigen is unknown.

Study-wide results and caveats: Clones undetected before culture averaged roughly 39% against one allele and 50% to 55% against the other.

CDR1 and CDR2 (germline): LNHDA, SQIVND (reference sequence). Trimming removed 10 bases at V and 4 bases at J, with 13 bases between. The CDR3 extends over 13 amino acids. V and J are TRBV19 and TRBJ2-2; possible D gene TRBD2, 5 bases. The TCR was taken from a man in his 60s in good health and CMV-seronegative. What was sequenced was CD4+ T cells from PBMCs. CDR3 loop: CATDKAGTGELFF. The CDR3, as DNA: TGTGCCACCGATAAGGCGGGCACCGGGGAGCTGTTTTTT. Complete variable domain (other parts from reference TRBV19 and TRBJ2-2): DGGITQSPKYLFRKEGQNVTLSCEQNLNHDAMYWYRQDPGQGLRLIYYSQIVNDFQKGDIAEGYSVSREKKESFPLTVTSAQKNPTAFYLCATDKAGTGELFFGEGSRLTVL.